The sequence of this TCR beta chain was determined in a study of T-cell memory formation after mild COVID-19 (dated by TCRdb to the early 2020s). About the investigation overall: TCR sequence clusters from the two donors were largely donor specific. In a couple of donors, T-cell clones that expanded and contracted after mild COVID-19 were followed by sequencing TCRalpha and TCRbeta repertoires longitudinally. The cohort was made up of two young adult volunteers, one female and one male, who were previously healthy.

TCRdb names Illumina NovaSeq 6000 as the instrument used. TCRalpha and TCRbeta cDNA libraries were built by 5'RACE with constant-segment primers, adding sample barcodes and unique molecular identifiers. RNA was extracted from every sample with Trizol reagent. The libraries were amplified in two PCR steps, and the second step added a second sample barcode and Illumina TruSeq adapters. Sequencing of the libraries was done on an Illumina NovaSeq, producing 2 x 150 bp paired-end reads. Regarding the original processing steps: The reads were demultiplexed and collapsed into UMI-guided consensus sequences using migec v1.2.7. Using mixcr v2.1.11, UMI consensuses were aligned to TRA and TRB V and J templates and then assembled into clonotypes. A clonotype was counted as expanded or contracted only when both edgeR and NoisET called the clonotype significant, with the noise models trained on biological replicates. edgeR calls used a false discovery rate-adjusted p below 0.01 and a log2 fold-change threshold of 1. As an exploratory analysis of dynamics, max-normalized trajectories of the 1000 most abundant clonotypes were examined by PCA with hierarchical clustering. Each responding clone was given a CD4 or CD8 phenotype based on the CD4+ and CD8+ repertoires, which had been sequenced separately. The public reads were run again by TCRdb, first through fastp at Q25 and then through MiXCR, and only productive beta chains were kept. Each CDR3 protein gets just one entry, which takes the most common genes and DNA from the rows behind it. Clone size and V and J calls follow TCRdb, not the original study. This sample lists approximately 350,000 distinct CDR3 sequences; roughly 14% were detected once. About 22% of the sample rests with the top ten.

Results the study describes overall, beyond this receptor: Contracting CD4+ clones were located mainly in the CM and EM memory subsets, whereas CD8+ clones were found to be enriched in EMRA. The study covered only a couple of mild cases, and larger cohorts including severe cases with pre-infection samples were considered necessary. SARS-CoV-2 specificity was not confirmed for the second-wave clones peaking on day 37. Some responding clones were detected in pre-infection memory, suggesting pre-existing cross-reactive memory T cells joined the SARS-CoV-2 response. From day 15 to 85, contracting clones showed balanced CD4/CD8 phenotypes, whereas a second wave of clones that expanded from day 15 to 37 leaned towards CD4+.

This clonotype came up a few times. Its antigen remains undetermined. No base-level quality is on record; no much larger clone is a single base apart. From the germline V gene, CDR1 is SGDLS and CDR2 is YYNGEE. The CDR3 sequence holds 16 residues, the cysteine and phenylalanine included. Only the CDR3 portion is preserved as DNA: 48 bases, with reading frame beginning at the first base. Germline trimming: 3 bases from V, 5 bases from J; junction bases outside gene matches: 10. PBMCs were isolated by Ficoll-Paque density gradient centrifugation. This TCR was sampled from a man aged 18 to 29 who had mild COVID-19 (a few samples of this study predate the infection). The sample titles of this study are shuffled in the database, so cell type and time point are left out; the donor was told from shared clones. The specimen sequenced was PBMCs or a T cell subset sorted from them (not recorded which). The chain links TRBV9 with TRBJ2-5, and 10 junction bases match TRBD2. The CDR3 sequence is CASSAVLAGVGETQYF. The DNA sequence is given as TGTGCCAGCAGCGCCGTTCTAGCGGGGGTCGGTGAGACCCAGTACTTC.